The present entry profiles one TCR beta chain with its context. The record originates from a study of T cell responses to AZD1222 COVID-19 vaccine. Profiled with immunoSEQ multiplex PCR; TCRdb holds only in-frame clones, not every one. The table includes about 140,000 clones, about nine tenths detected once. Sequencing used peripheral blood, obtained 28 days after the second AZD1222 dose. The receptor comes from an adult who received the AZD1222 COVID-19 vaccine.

CDR3 coding DNA: TGTGCCAGTATTTCGCCCCTAGGGGAAGCTTTCTTT. Translating it yields CASISPLGEAFF. The V gene is TRBV19, the J gene TRBJ1-1; D is uncertain. The CDR3 is made up of 12 amino acids. Per the germline V gene, CDR1 is LNHDA and CDR2 is SQIVND (reference sequence). The V end was cut by 7 bases, the J end by 8 bases, with 14 bases between. The entire variable domain, with the rest obtained from reference TRBV19 and TRBJ1-1, is as follows: DGGITQSPKYLFRKEGQNVTLSCEQNLNHDAMYWYRQDPGQGLRLIYYSQIVNDFQKGDIAEGYSVSREKKESFPLTVTSAQKNPTAFYLCASISPLGEAFFGQGTRLTVV.